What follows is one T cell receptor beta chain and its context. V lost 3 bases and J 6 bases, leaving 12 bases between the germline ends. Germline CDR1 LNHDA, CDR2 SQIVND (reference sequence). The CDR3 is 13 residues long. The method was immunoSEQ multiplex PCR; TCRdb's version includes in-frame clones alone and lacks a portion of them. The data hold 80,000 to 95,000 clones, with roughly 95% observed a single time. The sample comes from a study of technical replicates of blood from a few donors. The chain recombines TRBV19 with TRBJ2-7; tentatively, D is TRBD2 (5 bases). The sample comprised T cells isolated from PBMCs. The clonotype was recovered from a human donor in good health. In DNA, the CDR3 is TGTGCCAGTAGTATTGTCCGGGGTGCCGAGCAGTACTTC. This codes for CASSIVRGAEQYF.